This passage covers 30 T cell receptor beta chains from one sample sequenced in a study of PD-1 blockade in mismatch repair-deficient tumors. Generated by immunoSEQ multiplex PCR, the TCRdb table keeps only in-frame clones and is missing some. This table holds roughly 130,000 clones, roughly 86% found once. Sequenced here: peripheral blood, sampled approximately 71 weeks after starting pembrolizumab. The receptors here all came from an adult with mismatch repair-deficient cancer.

V usage is TRBV19 and J usage is TRBJ2-7; TRBD1 is a possible D gene (5 bases). This CDR3 comprises 14 residues. V was trimmed by 6 bases and J by 4 bases, leaving 16 bases between them. Germline V lookup: CDR1 LNHDA, CDR2 SQIVND (reference sequence). Written as DNA, the CDR3 is TGTGCCAGTAGCCCCACAAGTGGACATTACGAGCAGTACTTC. This encodes CASSPTSGHYEQYF.

The V call is TRBV7-8, the J call TRBJ2-7; tentatively, D is TRBD1 (6 bases). With 3 bases removed from V and 3 bases from J, the gap between germline ends came to 15 bases. The CDR3 covers 15 residues. Germline V gene lookup returns CDR1 SGHVS and CDR2 FQNEAQ. The DNA of the CDR3 is TGTGCCAGCAGCTTCGAAAGGACAGTTAACTACGAGCAGTACTTC. It translates to CASSFERTVNYEQYF.

The chain carries TRBV30 and TRBJ2-1; D unresolved. Germline values: CDR1 GTSNPN, CDR2 SVGIG (reference sequence). The V and J ends lost 0 bases and 7 bases respectively, with 10 bases between them. The CDR3 totals 13 residues. The CDR3 loop is CAWSVSSSNEQFF. The CDR3 DNA reads TGTGCCTGGAGTGTGAGTAGCAGTAATGAGCAGTTCTTC.

This chain joins TRBV25-1 and TRBJ2-7, with 8 nucleotides matching TRBD1. This CDR3 comprises 15 residues. The V gene's germline CDR1 is MGHDK and CDR2 SYGVNS. The V gene end was trimmed by 4 bases and the J gene end by 5 bases; junction bases not matched to a gene: 10. In DNA form, the CDR3 reads TGTGCCAGCAGTGGGGAGGACAGGGTAATGGACGAGCAGTACTTC. This codes for CASSGEDRVMDEQYF.

The rearrangement links TRBV18 to TRBJ2-5; 10 nucleotides match TRBD2. V was pared by 6 bases and J by 5 bases, with 9 bases of the junction left unmatched. The CDR3 runs 15 residues. Germline V gives CDR1 KGHSH, CDR2 LQKENI. The CDR3 spells CASSPRAGGMETQYF. The CDR3 DNA sequence: TGTGCCAGCTCGCCTCGAGCGGGAGGGATGGAGACCCAGTACTTC. Full variable domain (rest looked up from reference TRBV18 and TRBJ2-5): NAGVMQNPRHLVRRRGQEARLRCSPMKGHSHVYWYRQLPEEGLKFMVYLQKENIIDESGMPKERFSAEFPKEGPSILRIQQVVRGDSAAYFCASSPRAGGMETQYFGPGTRLLVL.

This chain uses TRBV11-2 with TRBJ1-2, with D perhaps TRBD1 (5 bases). This CDR3 region has 13 residues. Germline V gene sequence: CDR1 SGHAT, CDR2 FQNNGV. The V end lost 5 bases, the J end lost 4 bases, and 11 bases lay between the germline ends. The CDR3 protein is CASSRGTGYGYTF. Written as DNA, the CDR3 is TGTGCCAGCAGCCGCGGGACGGGCTATGGCTACACCTTC.

J is TRBJ2-7 and V is TRBV11-2; TRBD2 aligns across 10 bases. The germline V gene has CDR1 SGHAT and CDR2 FQNNGV. V trimming: 0 bases; J trimming: 5 bases; junction bases outside the gene matches: 7. This CDR3 has 16 residues. CDR3: CASSLDRASGSHEQYF. The CDR3 DNA follows: TGTGCCAGCAGCTTAGATCGGGCTAGCGGGAGCCACGAGCAGTACTTC.

This sequence joins TRBV27 and TRBJ2-3; unclear D gene. V lost 2 bases and J 0 bases, leaving 12 bases between the germline ends. The germline CDR1 and CDR2 sequences are MNHEY and SMNVEV (reference sequence). The CDR3 totals 16 residues. This CDR3 reads CASSLIGAMSTDTQYF. DNA for the CDR3: TGTGCCAGCAGTTTAATTGGAGCCATGAGCACAGATACGCAGTATTTT.

The genes are TRBV7-3 and TRBJ2-7, with D perhaps being TRBD1 or TRBD2 (6 bases each). This CDR3 has 16 residues. The ends were cut back, 4 bases at V and 0 bases at J, with 16 bases in the middle. Germline assignment: CDR1 SGHTA and CDR2 FQGTGA. Here the CDR3 DNA reads TGTGCCAGCAGCTCACCCCTAGGGGGGAGCTCCTACGAGCAGTACTTC. This gives the protein CASSSPLGGSSYEQYF.

J is TRBJ2-7 and V is TRBV27; D may be TRBD1 (6 bases). Germline V gene sequence: CDR1 MNHEY, CDR2 SMNVEV (reference sequence). The CDR3 has 14 amino acids. V was cut by 3 bases and J by 6 bases, with 15 bases left in between. CDR3 bases: TGTGCCAGCAGTTTGGGGGCCACAGTCGGCGAGCAGTACTTC. Protein sequence: CASSLGATVGEQYF.

The chain combines TRBV5-1 with TRBJ1-2; TRBD1 matches 9 bases. After removal of 0 bases from V and 7 bases from J, the junction contained 13 bases not matched to a gene. The CDR3 has 17 amino acids. Germline CDR1 reads SGHRS; CDR2 reads YFSETQ. The CDR3 region has the DNA TGCGCCAGCAGCTTGGCCGGACAGGGGTGGAAAGTCGGTGGCTACACCTTC. Its protein is CASSLAGQGWKVGGYTF.

The rearrangement links TRBV5-1 to TRBJ2-5; D ambiguous. This CDR3 contains 14 residues. Per the germline V gene, CDR1 is SGHRS and CDR2 is YFSETQ. V lost 0 bases and J lost 5, with 11 bases in between. The CDR3 protein is CASSLGRVEETQYF. CDR3 nucleotides: TGCGCCAGCAGCTTGGGGCGAGTTGAGGAGACCCAGTACTTC.

V and J are TRBV19 and TRBJ2-1, with 10 bases fitting TRBD2. The CDR3 totals 15 residues. J gave up 10 bases and V 1 base, and 7 bases lay outside the gene matches. The germline V gene encodes CDR1 LNHDA and CDR2 SQIVND (reference sequence). The CDR3 nucleotides read TGTGCCAGTAGTATAGGAGCGGGAGGGCCAAGGGAGCAGTTCTTC. As protein: CASSIGAGGPREQFF. The variable domain in full, completed from reference TRBV19 and TRBJ2-1, reads DGGITQSPKYLFRKEGQNVTLSCEQNLNHDAMYWYRQDPGQGLRLIYYSQIVNDFQKGDIAEGYSVSREKKESFPLTVTSAQKNPTAFYLCASSIGAGGPREQFFGPGTRLTVL.

This chain connects TRBV7-9 to TRBJ1-5, with TRBD1 as a possible D gene (6 bases). Trimming left V 2 bases short and J 7 bases short, with 12 bases between. This CDR3 has 14 residues. Germline V gives CDR1 SEHNR, CDR2 FQNEAQ (reference sequence). The CDR3 is CASSLTGGGQPQHF. The CDR3 DNA follows: TGTGCCAGCAGCTTAACCGGGGGCGGGCAGCCCCAGCATTTT. The complete variable domain, with remaining parts taken from reference TRBV7-9 and TRBJ1-5, reads DTGVSQNPRHKITKRGQNVTFRCDPISEHNRLYWYRQTLGQGPEFLTYFQNEAQLEKSRLLSDRFSAERPKGSFSTLEIQRTEQGDSAMYLCASSLTGGGQPQHFGDGTRLSIL.

Turning to this clone: The sample has other DNA sequences that encode this CDR3 too. The chain recombines TRBV27 with TRBJ2-7; the D is unclear. CDR1 is MNHEY and CDR2 is SMNVEV in the germline V gene (reference sequence). CDR3 length equals 13 residues. V was cut by 3 bases and J by 0 bases, with 6 bases left in between. The CDR3 sequence is CASSLGGSYEQYF. The DNA for the CDR3 is TGTGCCAGCAGTTTGGGCGGCTCCTACGAGCAGTACTTC.

J is TRBJ2-1 and V is TRBV27, with a weak D call TRBD1 (6 bases). The CDR3 is made up of 15 amino acids. Between the trimmed V and J ends, which lost 6 bases and 6 bases, there was a span of 18 bases. Germline V gene sequence: CDR1 MNHEY, CDR2 SMNVEV (reference sequence). CDR3 region: CASSFPGGASNEQFF. In DNA, the CDR3 is TGTGCCAGCAGCTTTCCTGGGGGCGCGTCCAATGAGCAGTTCTTC.

The V gene is TRBV7-9, the J gene TRBJ2-3; no clear D. The V end lost 0 bases, the J end lost 2 bases, and 12 bases lay between the germline ends. The CDR3 runs to 16 residues. The germline V gene encodes CDR1 SEHNR and CDR2 FQNEAQ (reference sequence). CDR3 sequence reads: CASSLAGSTNTDTQYF. The CDR3 DNA reads as TGTGCCAGCAGCTTAGCGGGCAGTACTAACACAGATACGCAGTATTTT.

The gene calls are TRBV10-3 and TRBJ1-1, with no clear D. Germline V gene sequence: CDR1 ENHRY, CDR2 SYGVKD. V lost 3 bases to trimming and J lost 2 bases, with 7 bases between them. There are 13 residues in the CDR3. DNA for the CDR3: TGTGCCATCAGTGAAGCAGAAAACACTGAAGCTTTCTTT. Translating it yields CAISEAENTEAFF.

The chain couples TRBV10-3 to TRBJ2-3; the match to TRBD1 covers 9 bases. The CDR3 spans 16 residues. Trimming removed 4 bases from V and 0 bases from J; junction bases left unmatched: 5. CDR1 is ENHRY, CDR2 SYGVKD, per germline. CDR3 bases: TGTGCCATCAGTGGAGGGACAGGGACCAGCACAGATACGCAGTATTTT. Protein product: CAISGGTGTSTDTQYF.

This chain uses TRBV5-4 with TRBJ2-7, with D tentatively TRBD1 (6 bases). CDR1 and CDR2 from the germline V gene are SGHNT and YYREEE (reference sequence). This CDR3 has 13 amino acids. The V and J ends lost 4 bases and 5 bases respectively, with 13 bases between them. The CDR3 DNA reads as TGTGCCAGCAGCCGTCATACAGGGAACGAGCAGTACTTC. Its translation: CASSRHTGNEQYF.

The rearrangement uses TRBV5-6 and TRBJ2-7; D possibly corresponds to TRBD2 (6 bases). Germline-derived CDR1 and CDR2 are SGHDT and YYEEEE. V lost 3 bases and J lost 6, with 10 bases in between. This CDR3 region has 12 residues. The CDR3 DNA reads TGTGCCAGCAGCTCGGCCGGGAGCGAGCAGTACTTC. Encoded protein: CASSSAGSEQYF.

A remark on this clone: One end of the junction does not line up with germline, which may come from a read error. At the DNA level, this CDR3 is encoded by other sequences in the same sample as well. The J gene is TRBJ2-7, the V gene TRBV19, with D uncertain. The CDR3 consists of 11 residues. Germline CDR1 reads LNHDA; CDR2 reads SQIVND (reference sequence). The CDR3 coding sequence is TGTGCCAGCAGTAACTCCTACGAGCAGTACTTC. Encoded protein: CASSNSYEQYF.

This rearrangement joins TRBV6-6 to TRBJ2-1, with D possibly called TRBD1 or TRBD2 (5 bases each). Germline CDR1 MNHNY, CDR2 SVGAGI (reference sequence). The CDR3 contains 15 residues. The germline V and J ends were trimmed by 2 bases and 8 bases, with 16 bases remaining between them. The DNA for the CDR3 is TGTGCCAGCAGTTACGGGGGAGCCCCCGTCGATGAGCAGTTCTTC. It is translated as CASSYGGAPVDEQFF.

DNA for the CDR3: TGTGCCAGCAGCCAGGGGCCCAGCGGACCATCAGATACGCAGTATTTT. This encodes CASSQGPSGPSDTQYF. V and J are TRBV7-9 and TRBJ2-3; the D gene is possibly TRBD1 (6 bases). The length of the CDR3 is 16 residues. V was shortened by 5 bases and J by 4 bases, with 19 bases between the two germline ends. Germline CDR1 and CDR2: SEHNR and FQNEAQ (reference sequence).

This chain links TRBV28 with TRBJ2-7; 7 bases map to TRBD1. Germline V lookup: CDR1 MDHEN, CDR2 SYDVKM. V gave up 6 bases and J gave up 3 bases; unmatched junction bases: 8. The CDR3 loop spans 14 amino acids. The DNA of the CDR3 is TGTGCCAGCAGGACAGGGCTGATGAACTACGAGCAGTACTTC. Protein: CASRTGLMNYEQYF.

The J gene is TRBJ2-1, the V gene TRBV6-1; 11 bases line up with TRBD2. The J segment lost 4 bases and the V segment lost 4 bases, leaving 3 bases of the junction unmatched. Germline assignment: CDR1 MNHNS and CDR2 SASEGT. CDR3 length: 15 residues. CDR3 loop: CASSATSGTYNEQFF. In DNA form, the CDR3 reads TGTGCCAGCAGTGCGACTAGCGGGACTTACAATGAGCAGTTCTTC.

The chain joins TRBV11-3 to TRBJ2-6; D not resolved. Trimming left V 0 bases short and J 0 bases short, with 18 bases between. Germline CDR1 and CDR2: SGHNT and YENEEA. The CDR3 runs to 20 residues. CDR3 nucleotides: TGTGCCAGCAGCTTAGAAGGTTGGCGACAAGAAAGCTCTGGGGCCAACGTCCTGACTTTC. This codes for CASSLEGWRQESSGANVLTF.

In DNA form, the CDR3 reads TGTGCCAGCAGTGTAGGGGTCCCCAATGAGCAGTTCTTC. This codes for CASSVGVPNEQFF. The rearrangement joins TRBV2 to TRBJ2-1; D is possibly TRBD1 (5 bases). The CDR3 consists of 13 residues. Germline assignment: CDR1 SNHLY and CDR2 FYNNEI. Deletions cut 4 bases from V and 6 bases from J, with 10 bases between.

The V and J genes are TRBV7-2 and TRBJ2-7, with D possibly TRBD1 on 6 matching bases. This CDR3 region has 12 residues. Trimming took off 1 base at V and 6 bases at J, with 7 bases between the two ends. Germline V gene sequence: CDR1 SGHTA, CDR2 FQGNSA. CDR3 DNA: TGTGCCAGCAGCTTAGACAGGGTCGAGCAGTACTTC. The encoded protein is CASSLDRVEQYF.

The V gene is TRBV10-3, the J gene TRBJ2-6; 8 positions agree with TRBD1. CDR1 ENHRY and CDR2 SYGVKD come from the germline V gene. V trimming: 3 bases; J trimming: 0 bases; junction bases outside the gene matches: 7. The CDR3 has 18 residues. For the CDR3, the DNA is TGTGCCATCAGTGAATCCGGAGACAGGGGCTCTGGGGCCAACGTCCTGACTTTC. Amino acid sequence: CAISESGDRGSGANVLTF.